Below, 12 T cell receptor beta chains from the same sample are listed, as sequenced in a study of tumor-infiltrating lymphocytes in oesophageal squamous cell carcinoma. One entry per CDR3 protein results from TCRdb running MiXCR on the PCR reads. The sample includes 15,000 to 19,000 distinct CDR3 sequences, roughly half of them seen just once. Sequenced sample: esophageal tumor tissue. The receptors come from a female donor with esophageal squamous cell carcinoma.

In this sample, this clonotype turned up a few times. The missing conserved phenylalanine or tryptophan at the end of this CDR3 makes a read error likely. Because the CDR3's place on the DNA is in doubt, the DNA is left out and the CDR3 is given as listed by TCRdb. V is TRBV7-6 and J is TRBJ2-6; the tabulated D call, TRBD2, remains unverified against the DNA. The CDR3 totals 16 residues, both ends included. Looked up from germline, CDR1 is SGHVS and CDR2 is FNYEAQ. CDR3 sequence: CASSTTVGGSIQYFGA.

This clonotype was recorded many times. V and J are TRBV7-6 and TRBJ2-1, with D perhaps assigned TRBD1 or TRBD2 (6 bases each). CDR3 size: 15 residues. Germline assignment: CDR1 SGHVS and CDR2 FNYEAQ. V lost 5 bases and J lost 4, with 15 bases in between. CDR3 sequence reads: CASSGRQGRYNEQFF. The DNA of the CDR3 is TGTGCCAGCAGCGGACGGCAGGGGAGGTACAATGAGCAGTTCTTC.

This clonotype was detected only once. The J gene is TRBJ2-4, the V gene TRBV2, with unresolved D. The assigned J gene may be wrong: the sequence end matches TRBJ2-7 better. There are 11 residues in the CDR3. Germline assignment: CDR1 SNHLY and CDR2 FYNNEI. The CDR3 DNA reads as TGTGCCAGCAGTGCCTCCTACGAGCAGTACTTC. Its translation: CASSASYEQYF.

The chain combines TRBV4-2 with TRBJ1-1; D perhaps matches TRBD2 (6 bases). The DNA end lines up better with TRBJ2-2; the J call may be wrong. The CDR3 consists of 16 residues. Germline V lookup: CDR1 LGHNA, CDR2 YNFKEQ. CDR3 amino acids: CASSQDTGVNTGELFF. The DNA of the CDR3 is TGTGCCAGCAGCCAAGATACGGGGGTGAACACCGGGGAGCTGTTTTTT.

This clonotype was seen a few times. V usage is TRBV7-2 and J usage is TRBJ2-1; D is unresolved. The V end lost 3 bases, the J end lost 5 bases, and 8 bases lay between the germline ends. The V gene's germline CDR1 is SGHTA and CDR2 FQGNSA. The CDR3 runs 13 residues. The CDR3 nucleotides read TGTGCCAGCAGCTTTAAGCTACACAATGAGCAGTTCTTC. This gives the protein CASSFKLHNEQFF.

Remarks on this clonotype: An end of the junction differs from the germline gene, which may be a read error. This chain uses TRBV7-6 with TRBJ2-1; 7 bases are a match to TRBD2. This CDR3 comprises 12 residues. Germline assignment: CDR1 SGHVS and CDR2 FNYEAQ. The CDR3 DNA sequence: TGTGCCAGCAGCCGAAGGGCGGTAGCGGGCCTCTTC. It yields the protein CASSRRAVAGLF.

The CDR3 bases are TGTGCCAGCAGCTTCCGGGACAGGGGGATCAACGAGCAGTACTTC. It is translated as CASSFRDRGINEQYF. The chain joins TRBV7-2 to TRBJ2-3, with 11 bases aligning to TRBD1. The DNA end is a closer match to TRBJ2-7, so the J assignment may be wrong. The CDR3 totals 15 residues. CDR1 and CDR2 from the germline V gene are SGHTA and FQGNSA.

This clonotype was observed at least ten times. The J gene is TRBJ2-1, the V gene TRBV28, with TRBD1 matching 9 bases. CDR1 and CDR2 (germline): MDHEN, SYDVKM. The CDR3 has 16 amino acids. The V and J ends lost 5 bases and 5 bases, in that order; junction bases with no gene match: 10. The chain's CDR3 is CASSQPGTGRNNEQFF. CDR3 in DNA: TGTGCCAGCAGTCAACCCGGGACAGGGCGCAACAATGAGCAGTTCTTC.

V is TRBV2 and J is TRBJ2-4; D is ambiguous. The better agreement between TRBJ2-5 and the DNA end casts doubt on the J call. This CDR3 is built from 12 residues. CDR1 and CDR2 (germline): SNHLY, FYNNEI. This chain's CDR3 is CASREFGETQYF. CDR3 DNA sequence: TGTGCCAGCAGGGAGTTTGGGGAGACCCAGTACTTC.

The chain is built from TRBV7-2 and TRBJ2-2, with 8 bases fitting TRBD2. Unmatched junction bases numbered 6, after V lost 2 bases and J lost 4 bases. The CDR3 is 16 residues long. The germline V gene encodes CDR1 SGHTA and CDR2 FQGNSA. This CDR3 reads CASSLQPGLGTGELFF. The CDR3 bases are TGTGCCAGCAGCTTACAACCGGGACTAGGCACCGGGGAGCTGTTTTTT.

CDR3 sequence reads: CASRTGTNTGELFF. The CDR3 bases are TGTGCCAGCAGAACGGGAACGAACACCGGGGAGCTGTTTTTT. The chain carries TRBV6-2 or TRBV6-3 and TRBJ2-2, with a possible D match to TRBD2 (5 bases). V lost 6 bases and J 0 bases, leaving 8 bases between the germline ends. The CDR3 consists of 14 residues. Germline V gene data show CDR1 as MNHEY and CDR2 as SVGEGT.

CDR3 loop: CASSWRERTDTQYF. The CDR3 region has the DNA TGTGCCAGCAGCTGGCGAGAGCGCACAGATACGCAGTATTTT. The chain recombines TRBV7-2 with TRBJ2-3; D is uncertain. Germline-derived CDR1 and CDR2 are SGHTA and FQGNSA. The V gene lost 4 bases and the J gene lost 1 base, with 9 bases spanning the gap. This CDR3 is 14 amino acids long.